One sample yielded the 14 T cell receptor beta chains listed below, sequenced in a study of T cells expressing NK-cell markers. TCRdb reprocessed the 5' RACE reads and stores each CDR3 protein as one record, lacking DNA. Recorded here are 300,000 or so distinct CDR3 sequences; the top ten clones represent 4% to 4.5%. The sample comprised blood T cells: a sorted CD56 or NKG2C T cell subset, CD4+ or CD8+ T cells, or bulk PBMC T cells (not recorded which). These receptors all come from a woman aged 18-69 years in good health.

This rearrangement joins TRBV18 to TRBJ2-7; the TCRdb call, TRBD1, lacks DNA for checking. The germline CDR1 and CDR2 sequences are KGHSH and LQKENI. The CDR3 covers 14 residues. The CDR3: CASSPPRGRYEQYF.

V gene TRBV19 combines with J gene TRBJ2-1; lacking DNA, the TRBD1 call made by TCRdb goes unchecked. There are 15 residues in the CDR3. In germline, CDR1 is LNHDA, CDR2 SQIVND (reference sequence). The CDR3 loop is CASSIVGTGFYEQFF.

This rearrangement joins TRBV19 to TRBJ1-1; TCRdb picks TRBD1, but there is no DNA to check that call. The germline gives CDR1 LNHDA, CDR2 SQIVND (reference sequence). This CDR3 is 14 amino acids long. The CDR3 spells CASSSRTGYTEAFF.

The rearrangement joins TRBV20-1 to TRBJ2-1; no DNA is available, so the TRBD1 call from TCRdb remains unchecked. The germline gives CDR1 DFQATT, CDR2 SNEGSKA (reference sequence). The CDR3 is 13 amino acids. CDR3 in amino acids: CSARDEGGLGQFF.

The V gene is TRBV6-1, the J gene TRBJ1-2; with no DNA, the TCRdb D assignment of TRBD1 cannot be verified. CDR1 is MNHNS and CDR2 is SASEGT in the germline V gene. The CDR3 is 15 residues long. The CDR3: CASSVHRGANYGYTF.

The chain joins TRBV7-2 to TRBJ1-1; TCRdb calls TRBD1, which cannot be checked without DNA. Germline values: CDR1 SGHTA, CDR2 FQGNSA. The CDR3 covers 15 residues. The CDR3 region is CASSLLQGKNTEAFF.

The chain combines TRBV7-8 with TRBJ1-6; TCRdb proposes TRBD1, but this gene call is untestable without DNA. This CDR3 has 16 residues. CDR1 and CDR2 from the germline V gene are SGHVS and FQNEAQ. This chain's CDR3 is CASSPRRGVYNSPLHF.

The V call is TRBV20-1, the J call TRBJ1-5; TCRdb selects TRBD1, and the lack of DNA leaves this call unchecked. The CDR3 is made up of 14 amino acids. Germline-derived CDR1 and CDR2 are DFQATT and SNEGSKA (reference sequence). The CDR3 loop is CSARASGLHQPQHF.

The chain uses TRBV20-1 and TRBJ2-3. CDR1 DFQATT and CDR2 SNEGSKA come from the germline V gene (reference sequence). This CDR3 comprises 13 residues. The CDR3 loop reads CSARDLAADTQYF.

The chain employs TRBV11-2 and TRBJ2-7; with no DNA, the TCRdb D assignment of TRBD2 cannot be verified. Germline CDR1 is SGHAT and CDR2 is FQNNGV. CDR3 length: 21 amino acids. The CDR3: CASRDIRLREGTSGQSYEQYF.

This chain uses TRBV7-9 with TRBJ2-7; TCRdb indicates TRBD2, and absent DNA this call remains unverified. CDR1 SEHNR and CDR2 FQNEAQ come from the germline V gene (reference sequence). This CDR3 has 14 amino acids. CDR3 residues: CASSPGLASVEQYF.

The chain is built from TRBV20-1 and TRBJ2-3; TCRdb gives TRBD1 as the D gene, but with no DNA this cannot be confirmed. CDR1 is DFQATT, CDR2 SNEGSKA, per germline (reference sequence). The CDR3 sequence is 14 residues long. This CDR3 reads CSARDGGGADTQYF.

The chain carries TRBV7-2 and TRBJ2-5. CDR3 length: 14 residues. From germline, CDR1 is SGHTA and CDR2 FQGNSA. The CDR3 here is CASSLAISQETQYF.

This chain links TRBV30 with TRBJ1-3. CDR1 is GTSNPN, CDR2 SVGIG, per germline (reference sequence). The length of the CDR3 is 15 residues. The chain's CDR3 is CAWSVKTGSGNTIYF.